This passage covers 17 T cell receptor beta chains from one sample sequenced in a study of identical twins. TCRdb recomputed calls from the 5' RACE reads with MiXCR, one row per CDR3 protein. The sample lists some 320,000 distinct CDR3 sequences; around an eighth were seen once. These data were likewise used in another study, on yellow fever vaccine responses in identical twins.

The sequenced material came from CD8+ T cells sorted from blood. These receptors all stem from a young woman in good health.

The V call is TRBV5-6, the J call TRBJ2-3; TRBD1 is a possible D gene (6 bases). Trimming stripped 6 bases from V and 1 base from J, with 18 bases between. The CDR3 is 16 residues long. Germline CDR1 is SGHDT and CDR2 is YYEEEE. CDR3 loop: CASNEPGEWGTDTQYF. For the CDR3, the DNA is TGTGCCAGCAACGAACCAGGGGAATGGGGCACAGATACGCAGTATTTT.

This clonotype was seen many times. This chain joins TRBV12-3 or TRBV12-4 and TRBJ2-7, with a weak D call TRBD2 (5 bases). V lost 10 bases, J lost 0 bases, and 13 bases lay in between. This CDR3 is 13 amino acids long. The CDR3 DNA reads TGTGCCACGGCGGACTCCCTCTCCTACGAGCAGTACTTC. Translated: CATADSLSYEQYF.

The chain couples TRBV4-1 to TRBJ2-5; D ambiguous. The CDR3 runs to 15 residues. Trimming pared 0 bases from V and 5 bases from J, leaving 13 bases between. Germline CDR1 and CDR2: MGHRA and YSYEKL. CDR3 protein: CASSQDLGALETQYF. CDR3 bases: TGCGCCAGCAGCCAAGACTTAGGCGCGTTGGAGACCCAGTACTTC.

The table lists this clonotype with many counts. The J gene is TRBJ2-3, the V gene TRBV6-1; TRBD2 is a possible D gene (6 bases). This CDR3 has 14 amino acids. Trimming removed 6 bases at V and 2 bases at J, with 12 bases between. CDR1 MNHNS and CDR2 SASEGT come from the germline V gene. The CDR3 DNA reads TGTGCCAGCAGCGGTAGCGGAGACACAGATACGCAGTATTTT. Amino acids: CASSGSGDTDTQYF.

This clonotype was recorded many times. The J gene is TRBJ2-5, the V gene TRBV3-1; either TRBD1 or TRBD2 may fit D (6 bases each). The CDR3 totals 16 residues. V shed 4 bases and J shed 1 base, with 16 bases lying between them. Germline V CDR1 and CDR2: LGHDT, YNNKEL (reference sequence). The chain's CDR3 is CASSPDRKGGQETQYF. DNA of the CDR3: TGTGCCAGCAGCCCAGACAGGAAGGGGGGCCAAGAGACCCAGTACTTC.

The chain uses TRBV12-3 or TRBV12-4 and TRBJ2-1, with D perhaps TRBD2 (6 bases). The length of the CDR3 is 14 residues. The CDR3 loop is CADARGGLGGEQFF. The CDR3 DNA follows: TGTGCAGACGCGCGAGGAGGGTTGGGAGGTGAGCAGTTCTTC.

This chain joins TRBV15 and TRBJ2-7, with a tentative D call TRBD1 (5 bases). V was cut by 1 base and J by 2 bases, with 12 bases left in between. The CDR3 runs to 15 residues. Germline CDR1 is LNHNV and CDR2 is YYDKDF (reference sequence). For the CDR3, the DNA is TGTGCCACCAGCAGAGCTCAGGGAACTACCTACGAGCAGTACTTC. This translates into CATSRAQGTTYEQYF.

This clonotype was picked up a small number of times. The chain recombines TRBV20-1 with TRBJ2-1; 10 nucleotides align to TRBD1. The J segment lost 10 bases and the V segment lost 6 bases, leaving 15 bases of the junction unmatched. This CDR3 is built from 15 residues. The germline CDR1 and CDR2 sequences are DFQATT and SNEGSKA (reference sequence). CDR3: CSALDGDRGGKEQFF. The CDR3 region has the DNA TGCAGTGCCCTCGATGGGGACAGGGGCGGAAAAGAGCAGTTCTTC.

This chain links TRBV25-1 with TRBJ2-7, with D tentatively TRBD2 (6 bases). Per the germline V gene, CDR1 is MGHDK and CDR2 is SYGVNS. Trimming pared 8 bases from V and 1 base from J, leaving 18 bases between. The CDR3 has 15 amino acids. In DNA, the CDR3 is TGTGCCAGCCATGACACCGAGGAGGGATCCTACGAGCAGTACGTC. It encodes CASHDTEEGSYEQYV.

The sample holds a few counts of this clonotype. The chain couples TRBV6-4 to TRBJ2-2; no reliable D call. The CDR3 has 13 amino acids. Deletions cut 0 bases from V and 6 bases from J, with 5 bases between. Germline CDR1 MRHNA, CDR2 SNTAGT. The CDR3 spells CASSDSTPGELFF. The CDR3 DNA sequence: TGTGCCAGCAGTGACTCGACCCCCGGGGAGCTGTTTTTT.

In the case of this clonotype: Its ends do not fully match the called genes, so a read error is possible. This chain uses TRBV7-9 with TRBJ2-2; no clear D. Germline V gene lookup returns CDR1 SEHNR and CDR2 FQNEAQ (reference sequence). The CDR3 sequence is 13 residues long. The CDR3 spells CASSLYPTRELFF. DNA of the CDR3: TGTGCCAGCAGCTTATACCCCACCCGGGAGCTGTTTTTT. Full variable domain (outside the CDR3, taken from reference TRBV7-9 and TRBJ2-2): DTGVSQNPRHKITKRGQNVTFRCDPISEHNRLYWYRQTLGQGPEFLTYFQNEAQLEKSRLLSDRFSAERPKGSFSTLEIQRTEQGDSAMYLCASSLYPTRELFFGEGSRLTVL.

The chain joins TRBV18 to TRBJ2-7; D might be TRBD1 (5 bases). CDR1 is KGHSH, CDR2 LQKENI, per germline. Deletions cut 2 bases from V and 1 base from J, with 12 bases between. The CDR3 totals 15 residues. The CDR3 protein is CASSPGQGHSYEQYF. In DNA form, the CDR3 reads TGTGCCAGCTCACCAGGGCAGGGCCATTCCTACGAGCAGTACTTC.

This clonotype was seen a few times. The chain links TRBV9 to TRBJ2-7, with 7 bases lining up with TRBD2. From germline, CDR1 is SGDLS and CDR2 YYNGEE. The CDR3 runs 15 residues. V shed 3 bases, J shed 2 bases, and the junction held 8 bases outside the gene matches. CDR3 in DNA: TGTGCCAGCAGCGGACCCGGGGGGAAAGCCTACGAGCAGTACTTC. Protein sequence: CASSGPGGKAYEQYF.

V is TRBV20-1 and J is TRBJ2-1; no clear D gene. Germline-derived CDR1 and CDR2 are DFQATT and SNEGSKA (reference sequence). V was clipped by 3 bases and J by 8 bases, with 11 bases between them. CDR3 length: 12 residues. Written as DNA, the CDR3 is TGCAGTGCTAGCGCTAGTGGGTATGAGCAGTTCTTC. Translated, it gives CSASASGYEQFF.

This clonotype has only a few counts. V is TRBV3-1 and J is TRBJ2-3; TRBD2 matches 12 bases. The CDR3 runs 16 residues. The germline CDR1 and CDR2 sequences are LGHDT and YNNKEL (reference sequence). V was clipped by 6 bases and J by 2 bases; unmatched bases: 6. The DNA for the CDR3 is TGTGCCAGCAGACGAGGACTAGCGGGAATCACAGATACGCAGTATTTT. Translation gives CASRRGLAGITDTQYF.

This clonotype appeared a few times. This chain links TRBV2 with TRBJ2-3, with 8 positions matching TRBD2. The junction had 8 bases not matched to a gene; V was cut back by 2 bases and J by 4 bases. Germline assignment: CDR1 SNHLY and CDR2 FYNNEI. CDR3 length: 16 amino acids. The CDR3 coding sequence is TGTGCCAGCAGTGAATGGGGCGGGGGGATATCAGATACGCAGTATTTT. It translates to CASSEWGGGISDTQYF.

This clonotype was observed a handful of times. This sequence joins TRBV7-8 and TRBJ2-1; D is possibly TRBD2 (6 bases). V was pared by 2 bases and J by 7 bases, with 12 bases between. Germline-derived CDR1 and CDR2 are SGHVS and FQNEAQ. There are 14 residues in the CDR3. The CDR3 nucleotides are TGTGCCAGCAGCTTACCAGGGAGGATGAATGAGCAGTTCTTC. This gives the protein CASSLPGRMNEQFF.